One and the same sample provided the 21 T cell receptor beta chains below, sequenced in a study of blood T cell repertoires in COVID-19. The data were produced by immunoSEQ multiplex PCR, yet TCRdb's version contains in-frame clones alone and is incomplete. The table has approximately 120,000 clones, approximately 89% seen once. Material for sequencing was peripheral blood. The receptors stem from a human donor in a cohort sampled during active COVID-19.

The DNA of the CDR3 is TGTGCCTGGAGTCTTGAGACAGGGCGTGGAAACACCATATATTTT. Encoded protein: CAWSLETGRGNTIYF. This chain connects TRBV30 to TRBJ1-3; 7 nucleotides agree with TRBD1. This CDR3 is 15 amino acids long. CDR1 and CDR2 (germline): GTSNPN, SVGIG (reference sequence). V was clipped by 2 bases and J by 3 bases; unmatched bases: 7.

This clone was recorded once. Other DNA sequences in the sample encode the same CDR3. The chain recombines TRBV19 with TRBJ2-3; 9 positions agree with TRBD2. CDR1 is LNHDA and CDR2 is SQIVND in the germline V gene (reference sequence). V shed 1 base, J shed 1 base, and the junction held 3 bases outside the gene matches. CDR3 size: 16 residues. CDR3 sequence: CASSIGRTSGTDTQYF. The CDR3 DNA is TGTGCCAGTAGTATAGGCAGGACTAGCGGCACAGATACGCAGTATTTT. Supplemented by reference TRBV19 and TRBJ2-3, the full variable domain reads DGGITQSPKYLFRKEGQNVTLSCEQNLNHDAMYWYRQDPGQGLRLIYYSQIVNDFQKGDIAEGYSVSREKKESFPLTVTSAQKNPTAFYLCASSIGRTSGTDTQYFGPGTRLTVL.

J is TRBJ1-2 and V is TRBV5-6; TRBD1 aligns across 7 bases. The germline CDR1 and CDR2 sequences are SGHDT and YYEEEE. Germline trimming cut 4 bases from V and 7 bases from J; bases unmatched to any gene: 10. This CDR3 comprises 14 residues. DNA for the CDR3: TGTGCCAGCAGCCCAGCCGGGACAGTCACTGGCTACACCTTC. This codes for CASSPAGTVTGYTF.

The chain employs TRBV6-5 and TRBJ2-3; 10 bases agree with TRBD2. Losses at the gene ends were 7 bases for V and 8 bases for J; bases not matched to a gene: 9. There are 14 residues in the CDR3. The germline V gene has CDR1 MNHEY and CDR2 SVGAGI. The CDR3 reads CASKREGRLGTQYF. CDR3 nucleotides: TGTGCCAGCAAGCGGGAGGGCCGGCTGGGTACGCAGTATTTT.

The chain uses TRBV5-4 and TRBJ2-1, with D tentatively TRBD2 (6 bases). V shed 4 bases and J shed 7 bases, with 18 bases lying between them. Per the germline V gene, CDR1 is SGHNT and CDR2 is YYREEE (reference sequence). The CDR3 consists of 15 residues. Here the CDR3 DNA reads TGTGCCAGCAGCGAGGACGCGGGGACCAGGAATGAGCAGTTCTTC. Translation gives CASSEDAGTRNEQFF.

This chain connects TRBV7-2 to TRBJ1-4, with a tentative D call TRBD1 (5 bases). CDR1 and CDR2 (germline): SGHTA, FQGNSA. Trimming cost V 5 bases and J 3 bases, with 22 bases left between them. The CDR3 is made up of 18 amino acids. CDR3 nucleotides: TGTGCCAGCAGCCATGCCCGGGCCAGGGCCATGTCTAATGAAAAACTGTTTTTT. Translating it yields CASSHARARAMSNEKLFF.

This clone was recorded only once. The chain carries TRBV30 and TRBJ1-4; no clear D. The CDR3 runs 12 residues. Looked up from germline, CDR1 is GTSNPN and CDR2 is SVGIG (reference sequence). V was shortened by 5 bases and J by 8 bases, with 12 bases between the two germline ends. The CDR3 DNA reads TGTGCCTGGGGCCCCGCGGGGGAAAAACTGTTTTTT. This encodes CAWGPAGEKLFF.

This clone occurred once. V usage is TRBV5-1 and J usage is TRBJ1-2; TRBD1 matches 7 bases. From germline, CDR1 is SGHRS and CDR2 YFSETQ. The CDR3 sequence is 14 residues long. Trimming cost V 5 bases and J 4 bases; bases outside gene matches: 8. CDR3 in DNA: TGCGCCAGCAGGGAACAGGGGTTCAGCTATGGCTACACCTTC. Translation: CASREQGFSYGYTF.

This rearrangement joins TRBV3-1 (or the pseudogene TRBV3-2) to TRBJ1-3; D might be TRBD1 (5 bases). V lost 5 bases to trimming and J lost 0 bases, with 17 bases between them. This CDR3 has 17 residues. The germline gives CDR1 LGHDT, CDR2 YNNKEL (reference sequence). The CDR3 sequence is CASSSTPDSPSGNTIYF. For the CDR3, the DNA is TGTGCCAGCAGCTCGACTCCCGACAGCCCCTCTGGAAACACCATATATTTT.

The genes are TRBV7-2 and TRBJ1-1; a weak D match, TRBD1 (5 bases). CDR1 is SGHTA, CDR2 FQGNSA, per germline. The length of the CDR3 is 13 residues. V was pared by 4 bases and J by 10 bases, with 16 bases between. CDR3 DNA: TGTGCCAGCAGCTCAGGACAACTTAGGAGAGCTTTCTTT. This translates into CASSSGQLRRAFF.

The V gene is TRBV6-1, the J gene TRBJ2-5; 9 bases map to TRBD1. CDR1 is MNHNS, CDR2 SASEGT, per germline. Trimming took 4 bases from V and 4 from J; bases not matched to a gene: 13. The CDR3 totals 17 residues. CDR3 nucleotides: TGTGCCAGCAGTGCGGGACAGGGCGAGGCAGAGGGAGAGACCCAGTACTTC. It translates to CASSAGQGEAEGETQYF.

V usage is TRBV6-6 and J usage is TRBJ1-5; 7 positions agree with TRBD1. Germline CDR1 reads MNHNY; CDR2 reads SVGAGI (reference sequence). Trimming took 6 bases from V and 2 from J; bases not matched to a gene: 7. This CDR3 is built from 15 residues. The CDR3 spells CASRVGQPGNQPQHF. CDR3 sequence (DNA): TGTGCCAGCAGGGTGGGACAGCCAGGCAATCAGCCCCAGCATTTT.

Notes on this clone: Other DNA sequences in this sample translate to the same CDR3. The chain employs TRBV30 and TRBJ2-5; 11 bases align to TRBD1. Losses at the gene ends were 4 bases for V and 4 bases for J; bases not matched to a gene: 2. CDR1 and CDR2 (germline): GTSNPN, SVGIG (reference sequence). The CDR3 totals 13 residues. The CDR3 loop reads CAWKGQGGETQYF. The CDR3 DNA sequence: TGTGCCTGGAAGGGACAGGGGGGAGAGACCCAGTACTTC.

This chain links TRBV7-2 with TRBJ1-4; the D gene is possibly TRBD1 (6 bases). V was cut by 5 bases and J by 7 bases, with 17 bases left in between. Germline assignment: CDR1 SGHTA and CDR2 FQGNSA. The CDR3 length is 15 residues. This CDR3 is CASSMETGGGEKLFF. The CDR3, as DNA: TGTGCCAGCAGCATGGAGACGGGGGGCGGTGAAAAACTGTTTTTT.

The chain employs TRBV7-9 and TRBJ1-3; unclear D gene. CDR3 length: 12 amino acids. The V gene lost 4 bases and the J gene lost 6 bases, with 7 bases spanning the gap. CDR1 and CDR2 from the germline V gene are SEHNR and FQNEAQ (reference sequence). DNA for the CDR3: TGTGCCAGCAGCTCAGATGAAAACACCATATATTTT. Translated, it gives CASSSDENTIYF.

The chain employs TRBV7-9 and TRBJ2-4, with 10 bases lining up with TRBD1. CDR3 length: 18 residues. CDR1 SEHNR and CDR2 FQNEAQ come from the germline V gene (reference sequence). V was clipped by 5 bases and J by 0 bases; unmatched bases: 10. The CDR3 reads CASSPGDRGQGAKNIQYF. CDR3 coding DNA: TGTGCCAGCAGCCCGGGAGACAGGGGGCAAGGAGCCAAAAACATTCAGTACTTC.

V and J are TRBV6-6 and TRBJ2-1; a weak D match, TRBD1 (6 bases). Trimming removed 8 bases from V and 0 bases from J, with 11 bases in between. This CDR3 is 14 amino acids long. Germline V gene sequence: CDR1 MNHNY, CDR2 SVGAGI (reference sequence). CDR3 nucleotide sequence: TGTGCCAGCTTACAGGGAAGCTCCTACAATGAGCAGTTCTTC. Translated, it gives CASLQGSSYNEQFF.

This clone was picked up one time. The chain links TRBV24-1 to TRBJ2-1; 11 nucleotides match TRBD2. Trimming cost V 9 bases and J 10 bases; bases outside gene matches: 7. The germline V gene encodes CDR1 KGHDR and CDR2 SFDVKD. The CDR3 is 13 residues long. CDR3 sequence (DNA): TGTGCCACCGAACTAGCGGGAGTCGGAGAGCAGTTCTTC. Translation: CATELAGVGEQFF.

The V gene is TRBV5-6, the J gene TRBJ1-2; TRBD1 matches 7 bases. J was trimmed by 4 bases and V by 4 bases; bases with no gene match: 1. CDR1 is SGHDT, CDR2 YYEEEE, per germline. The length of the CDR3 is 12 residues. As DNA, the CDR3 is TGTGCCAGCAGCCGGGACAGCTATGGCTACACCTTC. The encoded protein is CASSRDSYGYTF.

This sequence joins TRBV10-3 and TRBJ1-1; D may be TRBD1 (5 bases). This CDR3 has 13 amino acids. CDR1 and CDR2 (germline): ENHRY, SYGVKD. Trimming removed 8 bases from V and 2 bases from J, with 12 bases in between. As DNA, the CDR3 is TGTGCCATCGCTCAACAGGTAAACACTGAAGCTTTCTTT. This encodes CAIAQQVNTEAFF.

CDR3 sequence reads: CSARGLTSTDTQYF. The CDR3 DNA reads TGCAGTGCTCGTGGACTAACAAGCACAGATACGCAGTATTTT. This chain links TRBV20-1 with TRBJ2-3; possible D gene TRBD2, 6 bases. V lost 5 bases and J 0 bases, leaving 12 bases between the germline ends. This CDR3 is 14 amino acids long. CDR1 and CDR2 from the germline V gene are DFQATT and SNEGSKA (reference sequence).